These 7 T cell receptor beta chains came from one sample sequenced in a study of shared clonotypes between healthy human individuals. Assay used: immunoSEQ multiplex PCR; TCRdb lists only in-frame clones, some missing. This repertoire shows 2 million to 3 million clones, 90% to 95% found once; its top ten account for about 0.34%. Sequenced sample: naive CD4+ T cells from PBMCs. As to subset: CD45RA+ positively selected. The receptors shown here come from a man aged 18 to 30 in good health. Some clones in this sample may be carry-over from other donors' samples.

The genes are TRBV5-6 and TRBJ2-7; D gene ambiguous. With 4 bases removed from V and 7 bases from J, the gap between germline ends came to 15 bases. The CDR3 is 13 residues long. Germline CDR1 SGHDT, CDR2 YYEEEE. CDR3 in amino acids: CASSPRVFGEQYF. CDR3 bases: TGTGCCAGCAGCCCAAGGGTATTTGGGGAGCAGTACTTC.

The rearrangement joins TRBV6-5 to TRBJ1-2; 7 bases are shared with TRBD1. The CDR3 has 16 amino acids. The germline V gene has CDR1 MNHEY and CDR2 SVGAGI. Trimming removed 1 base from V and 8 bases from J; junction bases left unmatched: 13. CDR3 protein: CASSYFTGQDRGGYTF. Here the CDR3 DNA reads TGTGCCAGCAGTTACTTTACAGGACAGGACCGGGGCGGCTACACCTTC.

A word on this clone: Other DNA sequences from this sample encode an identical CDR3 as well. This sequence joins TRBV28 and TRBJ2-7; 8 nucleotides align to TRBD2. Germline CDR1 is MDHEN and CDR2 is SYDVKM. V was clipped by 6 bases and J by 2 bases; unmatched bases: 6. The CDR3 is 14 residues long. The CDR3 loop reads CASSPPGRAYEQYF. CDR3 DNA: TGTGCCAGCAGCCCCCCCGGGAGGGCCTACGAGCAGTACTTC.

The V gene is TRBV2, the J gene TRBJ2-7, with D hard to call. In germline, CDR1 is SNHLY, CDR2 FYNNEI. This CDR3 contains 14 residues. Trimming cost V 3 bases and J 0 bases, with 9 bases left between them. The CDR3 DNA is TGTGCCAGCAGTGATCAGCGAAGCTCCTACGAGCAGTACTTC. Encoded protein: CASSDQRSSYEQYF. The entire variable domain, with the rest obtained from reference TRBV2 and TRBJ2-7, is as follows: EPEVTQTPSHQVTQMGQEVILRCVPISNHLYFYWYRQILGQKVEFLVSFYNNEISEKSEIFDDQFSVERPDGSNFTLKIRSTKLEDSAMYFCASSDQRSSYEQYFGPGTRLTVT.

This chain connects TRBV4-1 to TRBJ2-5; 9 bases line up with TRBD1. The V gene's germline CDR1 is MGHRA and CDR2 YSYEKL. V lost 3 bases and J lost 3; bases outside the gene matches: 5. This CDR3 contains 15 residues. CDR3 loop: CASSHLGTGKETQYF. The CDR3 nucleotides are TGCGCCAGCAGCCACCTAGGGACAGGGAAAGAGACCCAGTACTTC.

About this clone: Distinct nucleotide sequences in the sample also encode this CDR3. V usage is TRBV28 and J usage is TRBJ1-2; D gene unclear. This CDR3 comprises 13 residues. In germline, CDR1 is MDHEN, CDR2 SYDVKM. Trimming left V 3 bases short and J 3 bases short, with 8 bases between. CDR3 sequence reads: CASSFRGDYGYTF. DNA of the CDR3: TGTGCCAGCAGTTTCCGGGGAGACTATGGCTACACCTTC.

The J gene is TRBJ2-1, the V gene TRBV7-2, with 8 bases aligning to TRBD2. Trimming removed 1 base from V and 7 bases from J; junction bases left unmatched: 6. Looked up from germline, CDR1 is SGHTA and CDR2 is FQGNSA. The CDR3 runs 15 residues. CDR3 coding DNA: TGTGCCAGCAGCTTAGACGGCGGGAGGAGGAATGAGCAGTTCTTC. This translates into CASSLDGGRRNEQFF.